A single sample gave rise to the 8 T cell receptor beta chains below, sequenced in a study of T cell clonotyping in hematopoietic cell transplantation. Data came from immunoSEQ multiplex PCR; TCRdb stores just in-frame clones and leaves some out. The data hold some 7,800 clones, with around 89% observed a single time. Time point reported: recipient sample about 28 days before transplant, after cytoreduction. The sequencing used peripheral blood mononuclear cells, collected before stem cell transplant. These receptors came from a man aged 55 to 70 with acute myeloid leukemia. Some clones in this sample may be carry-over from other donors' samples.

CDR3 amino acids: CASSVLLRGSEQYF. The DNA for the CDR3 is TGTGCCAGTAGTGTTTTGCTAAGGGGAAGCGAGCAGTACTTC. The genes are TRBV19 and TRBJ2-7; a weak D match, TRBD1 (5 bases). CDR1 and CDR2 (germline): LNHDA, SQIVND (reference sequence). Trimming took off 5 bases at V and 6 bases at J, with 17 bases between the two ends. CDR3 length equals 14 residues.

The J gene is TRBJ2-1, the V gene TRBV28; D possibly corresponds to TRBD2 (6 bases). CDR1 and CDR2 (germline): MDHEN, SYDVKM. This CDR3 spans 15 amino acids. V shed 4 bases and J shed 7 bases, with 17 bases lying between them. The CDR3 DNA reads as TGTGCCAGCAGTTCGCGGGGCGGGGTGAGAAATGAGCAGTTCTTC. Translating it yields CASSSRGGVRNEQFF.

The chain employs TRBV11-1 and TRBJ1-1, with TRBD1 matching 8 bases. In germline, CDR1 is SGHAT, CDR2 FQDESV (reference sequence). V lost 5 bases and J lost 0; bases outside the gene matches: 5. The CDR3 is 15 residues long. CDR3 residues: CASSPDRGMNTEAFF. CDR3 DNA: TGTGCCAGCAGCCCCGACAGGGGTATGAACACTGAAGCTTTCTTT.

J is TRBJ2-7 and V is TRBV28; 14 bases line up with TRBD2. V trimming: 7 bases; J trimming: 6 bases; junction bases outside the gene matches: 8. The germline V gene has CDR1 MDHEN and CDR2 SYDVKM. The CDR3 is 15 amino acids. Here the CDR3 DNA reads TGTGCCAGCATCAATGGGACTAGCGGGAGTTCCGAGCAGTACTTC. It encodes CASINGTSGSSEQYF.

The chain joins TRBV2 to TRBJ2-1; D unresolved. V shed 6 bases and J shed 7 bases, with 4 bases lying between them. Germline V gene lookup returns CDR1 SNHLY and CDR2 FYNNEI. This CDR3 contains 10 residues. CDR3 DNA: TGTGCCAGCAGGGAGAATGAGCAGTTCTTC. Translation: CASRENEQFF.

This clone was observed once. The chain combines TRBV6-1 with TRBJ1-2; 8 positions agree with TRBD1. Germline lookup yields CDR1 MNHNS and CDR2 SASEGT. The CDR3 is 18 amino acids. Trimming cost V 2 bases and J 8 bases; bases outside gene matches: 19. Written as DNA, the CDR3 is TGTGCCAGCAGTGAATTGGGGCAGGGGGCCCCTCTCGTTAGGGGCTACACCTTC. Translation gives CASSELGQGAPLVRGYTF.

The chain recombines TRBV6-6 with TRBJ1-2; 8 bases line up with TRBD1. The ends lost 0 bases at V and 8 bases at J; junction bases unmatched: 8. This CDR3 has 15 residues. The V gene's germline CDR1 is MNHNY and CDR2 SVGAGI (reference sequence). The chain's CDR3 is CASSYSDRGSGGYTF. The CDR3 DNA sequence: TGTGCCAGCAGTTACTCCGACAGGGGCTCGGGAGGCTACACCTTC.

This chain joins TRBV2 and TRBJ1-1, with 9 bases aligning to TRBD1. CDR1 is SNHLY and CDR2 is FYNNEI in the germline V gene. The CDR3 length is 15 residues. Losses at the gene ends were 6 bases for V and 2 bases for J; bases not matched to a gene: 7. This CDR3 is CASRRTGATNTEAFF. CDR3 bases: TGTGCCAGCAGGCGGACAGGGGCGACTAACACTGAAGCTTTCTTT.